The rows below give T cell receptor beta chains drawn from one sample of a study of tumor and adjacent non-tumor tissue in lung cancer. TCRdb re-derived calls from the multiplex PCR reads in MiXCR, one entry per CDR3 protein. The sample records roughly 45,000 distinct CDR3 sequences, approximately 57% being singletons. The specimen was distant non-tumor lung tissue. These receptors were obtained from a man aged 45-60 years with non-small cell lung cancer. Both conserved end residues are part of each CDR3. The D gene is left open where the match is weak. Not all rows give a size; the values are once, few, many and, for expanded clones, a class.

v_gene,abundance,d_gene,j_gene,CDR3aa,CDR3nt
TRBV19,.,TRBD1,TRBJ1-5,CASSMSTGIGQPQHF,TGTGCCAGTAGTATGTCGACAGGGATAGGTCAGCCCCAGCATTTT
TRBV5-1,many,.,TRBJ2-7,CASSLDFWYEQYF,TGCGCCAGCAGCTTGGATTTTTGGTACGAGCAGTACTTC
TRBV14,.,TRBD2,TRBJ2-2,CATSQPGLAGGTGELFF,TGTGCCACCAGCCAACCGGGACTAGCGGGAGGGACCGGGGAGCTGTTTTTT
TRBV5-1,few,.,TRBJ1-6,CASSQGHRDSYNSPLHF,TGCGCCAGCAGCCAGGGACACCGAGACTCCTATAATTCACCCCTCCACTTT
TRBV20-1,.,.,TRBJ1-2,CSAPPGYTF,TGCAGTGCCCCCCCTGGCTACACCTTC
TRBV20-1,.,.,TRBJ2-2,CSASRGNTGELLF,TGCAGTGCTAGTCGGGGCAACACCGGGGAGCTGCTTTTT
TRBV12-3/TRBV12-4,.,.,TRBJ1-4,CASSRPSGSTNEKLFF,TGTGCCAGCAGTCGCCCGTCAGGCTCAACTAATGAAAAACTGTTTTTT
TRBV6-1,.,.,TRBJ2-2,CACSEYGDTGELFF,TGTGCATGCAGTGAATACGGGGACACCGGGGAGCTGTTTTTT
TRBV7-8,many,TRBD1,TRBJ2-5,CASSLKEQGKETQYF,TGTGCCAGCAGCTTAAAGGAACAGGGGAAGGAGACCCAGTACTTC
TRBV2,.,.,TRBJ1-2,CASSEERGERYGYTF,TGTGCCAGCAGTGAAGAAAGAGGGGAGCGCTATGGCTACACCTTC
TRBV20-1,few,TRBD2,TRBJ2-1,CSARSSGKAQFF,TGCAGTGCTAGATCTAGCGGGAAAGCTCAGTTCTTC
TRBV11-2,.,.,TRBJ2-7,CASRTQGANYEQYF,TGTGCCAGCAGAACACAGGGCGCCAACTACGAGCAGTACTTC
TRBV6-5,.,.,TRBJ2-7,CVSSYSERRQYEQYF,TGTGTCAGCAGTTACTCGGAGCGGAGACAGTACGAGCAGTACTTC
TRBV11-2,many,.,TRBJ1-1,CASSLALQGATEAFF,TGTGCCAGCAGCTTAGCCCTACAGGGAGCAACTGAAGCTTTCTTT
TRBV6-1,.,TRBD1,TRBJ2-1,CAKLRDRGNNEQFF,TGTGCCAAGCTCCGGGACAGGGGGAACAATGAGCAGTTCTTC
TRBV11-1,.,.,TRBJ2-5,CASSSTGSQETQYF,TGTGCCAGCAGCTCGACGGGAAGTCAAGAGACCCAGTACTTC
TRBV5-1,.,.,TRBJ2-7,CASSLIVPPYEQYF,TGCGCCAGCAGCTTGATCGTGCCGCCATACGAGCAGTACTTC